What follows describes a single T cell receptor (beta chain). Its matching antigen is unknown. 13 Jbeta primers and 60 Vbeta primers were used for the PCR. In the original workflow: Roughly 10 million shared chains were among the about 80 million unique TCR beta chains that a later analysis counted. The repertoire was sequenced with immunoSEQ multiplex PCR; TCRdb's copy has only in-frame clones and lacks some. D and trimming were read from the DNA, whereas the V and J calls and clone size are those reported in that table. The sample shows about 200,000 clones, 65% to 90% of them seen only once. The sample originates from a study of cytomegalovirus exposure and HLA in healthy donors. General observations from the study: An analysis was carried out later, and it reportedly showed fewer N-insertions in an Asian-associated ancestry cluster than the roughly 700-donor mean.

V gave up 3 bases and J gave up 8 bases; unmatched junction bases: 11. Germline V gene sequence: CDR1 SGHRS, CDR2 YFSETQ. The CDR3 has 15 amino acids. This sequence originates from a woman in her 30s in good health and CMV-seronegative. What was sequenced was PBMCs. The rearrangement links TRBV5-1 to TRBJ2-1; 7 bases map to TRBD1. CDR3 in DNA: TGCGCCAGCAGCTCCCGGGACAGTAACTCCGATGAGCAGTTCTTC. This codes for CASSSRDSNSDEQFF. The variable domain in full, completed from reference TRBV5-1 and TRBJ2-1, reads KAGVTQTPRYLIKTRGQQVTLSCSPISGHRSVSWYQQTPGQGLQFLFEYFSETQRNKGNFPGRFSGRQFSNSRSEMNVSTLELGDSALYLCASSSRDSNSDEQFFGPGTRLTVL.